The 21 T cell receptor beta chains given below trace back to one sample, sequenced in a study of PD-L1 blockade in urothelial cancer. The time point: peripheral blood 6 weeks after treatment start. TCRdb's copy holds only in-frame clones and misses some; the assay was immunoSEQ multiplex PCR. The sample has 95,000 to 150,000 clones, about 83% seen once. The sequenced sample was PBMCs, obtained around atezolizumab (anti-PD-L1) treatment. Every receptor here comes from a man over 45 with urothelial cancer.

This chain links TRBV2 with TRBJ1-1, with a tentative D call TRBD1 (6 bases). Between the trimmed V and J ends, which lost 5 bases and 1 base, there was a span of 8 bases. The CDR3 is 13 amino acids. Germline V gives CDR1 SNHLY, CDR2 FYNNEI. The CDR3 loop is CASSQGPNTEAFF. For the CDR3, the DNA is TGTGCCAGCAGTCAGGGGCCGAACACTGAAGCTTTCTTT.

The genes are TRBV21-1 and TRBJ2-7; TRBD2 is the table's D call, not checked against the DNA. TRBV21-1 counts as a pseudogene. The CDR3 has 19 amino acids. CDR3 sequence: CASSNQAGTSGPGPYEQYF. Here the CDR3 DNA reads TGTGCCAGCAGCAACCAAGCCGGGACTAGCGGGCCCGGCCCATACGAGCAGTACTTC.

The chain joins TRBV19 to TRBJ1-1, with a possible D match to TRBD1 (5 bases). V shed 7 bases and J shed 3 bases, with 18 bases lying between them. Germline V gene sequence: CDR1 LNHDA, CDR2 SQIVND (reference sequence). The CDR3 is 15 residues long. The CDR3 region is CASIHFAAGHTEAFF. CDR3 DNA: TGTGCCAGTATTCATTTCGCAGCAGGGCACACTGAAGCTTTCTTT.

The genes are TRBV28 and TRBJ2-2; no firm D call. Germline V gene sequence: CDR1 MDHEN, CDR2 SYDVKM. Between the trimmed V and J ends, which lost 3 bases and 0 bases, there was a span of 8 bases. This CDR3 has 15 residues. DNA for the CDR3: TGTGCCAGCAGTTTTTCAGGATCGAACACCGGGGAGCTGTTTTTT. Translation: CASSFSGSNTGELFF.

The CDR3 nucleotides are TGTGCCAGCAGCGCCGGTGGTGGCAGGGGGCTCTACAATGAGCAGTTCTTC. Its translation: CASSAGGGRGLYNEQFF. V usage is TRBV5-8 and J usage is TRBJ2-1; 8 bases match TRBD1. This CDR3 is built from 17 residues. The V gene end was trimmed by 4 bases and the J gene end by 3 bases; junction bases not matched to a gene: 12. Germline-derived CDR1 and CDR2 are SGHTS and YDEGEE.

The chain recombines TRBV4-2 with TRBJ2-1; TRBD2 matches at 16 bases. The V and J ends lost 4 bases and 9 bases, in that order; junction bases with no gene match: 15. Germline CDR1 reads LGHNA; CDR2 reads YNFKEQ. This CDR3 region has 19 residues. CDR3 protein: CASSRTGTSGRAGQREQFF. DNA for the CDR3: TGTGCCAGCAGCCGCACCGGGACTAGCGGGAGGGCCGGTCAGCGTGAGCAGTTCTTC.

CDR3 sequence: CASSPGTNYGYTF. As DNA, the CDR3 is TGCGCCAGCAGCCCTGGGACAAACTATGGCTACACCTTC. The chain employs TRBV4-1 and TRBJ1-2, with D perhaps TRBD1 (6 bases). The CDR3 consists of 13 residues. Trimming stripped 4 bases from V and 2 bases from J, with 8 bases between. From germline, CDR1 is MGHRA and CDR2 YSYEKL.

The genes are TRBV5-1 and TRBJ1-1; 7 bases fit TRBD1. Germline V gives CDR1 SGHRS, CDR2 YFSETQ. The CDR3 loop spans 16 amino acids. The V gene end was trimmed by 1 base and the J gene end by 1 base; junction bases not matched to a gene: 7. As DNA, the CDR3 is TGCGCCAGCAGCTTGAGGCAGGGGGGTCGGAACACTGAAGCTTTCTTT. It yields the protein CASSLRQGGRNTEAFF.

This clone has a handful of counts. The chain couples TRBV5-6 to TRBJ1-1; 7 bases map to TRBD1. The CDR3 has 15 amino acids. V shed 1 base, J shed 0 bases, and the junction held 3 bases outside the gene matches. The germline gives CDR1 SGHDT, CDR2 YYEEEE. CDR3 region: CASSLPGQMNTEAFF. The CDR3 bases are TGTGCCAGCAGCTTGCCGGGACAGATGAACACTGAAGCTTTCTTT.

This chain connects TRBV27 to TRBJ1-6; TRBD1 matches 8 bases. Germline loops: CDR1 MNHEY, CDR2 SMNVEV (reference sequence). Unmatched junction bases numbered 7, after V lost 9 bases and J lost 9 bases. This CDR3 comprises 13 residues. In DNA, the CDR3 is TGTGCCAGTACACAGGGGGGAGGTTCACCCCTCCACTTT. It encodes CASTQGGGSPLHF.

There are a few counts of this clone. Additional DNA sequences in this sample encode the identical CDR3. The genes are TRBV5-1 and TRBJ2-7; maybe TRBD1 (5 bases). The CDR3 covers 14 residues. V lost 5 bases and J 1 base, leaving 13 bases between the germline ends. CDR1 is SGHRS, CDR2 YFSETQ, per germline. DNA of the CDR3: TGCGCCAGCAGTACCGCAGGGTGGTCCTACGAGCAGTACTTC. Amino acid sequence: CASSTAGWSYEQYF. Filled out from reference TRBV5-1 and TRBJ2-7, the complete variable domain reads KAGVTQTPRYLIKTRGQQVTLSCSPISGHRSVSWYQQTPGQGLQFLFEYFSETQRNKGNFPGRFSGRQFSNSRSEMNVSTLELGDSALYLCASSTAGWSYEQYFGPGTRLTVT.

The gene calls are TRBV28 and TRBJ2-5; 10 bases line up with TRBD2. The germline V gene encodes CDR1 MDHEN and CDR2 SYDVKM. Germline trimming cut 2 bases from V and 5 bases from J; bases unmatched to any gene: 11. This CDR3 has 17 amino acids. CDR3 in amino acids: CASSLGISGRAEETQYF. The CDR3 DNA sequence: TGTGCCAGCAGTTTAGGAATCAGCGGGAGGGCTGAGGAGACCCAGTACTTC.

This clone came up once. The CDR3 DNA is TGTGCCAGCAGCTTACCGTCTGCAGGAAGTGGCAATCAGCCCCAGCATTTT. It encodes CASSLPSAGSGNQPQHF. The chain is built from TRBV7-8 and TRBJ1-5, with unresolved D. There are 17 residues in the CDR3. Looked up from germline, CDR1 is SGHVS and CDR2 is FQNEAQ. With 2 bases removed from V and 2 bases from J, the gap between germline ends came to 16 bases.

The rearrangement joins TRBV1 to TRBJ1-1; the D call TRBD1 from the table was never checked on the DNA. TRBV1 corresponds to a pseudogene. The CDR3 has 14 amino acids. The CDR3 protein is CTSSTETGGTEAFF. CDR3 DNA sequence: TGCACCAGCAGCACCGAGACAGGGGGGACTGAAGCTTTCTTT.

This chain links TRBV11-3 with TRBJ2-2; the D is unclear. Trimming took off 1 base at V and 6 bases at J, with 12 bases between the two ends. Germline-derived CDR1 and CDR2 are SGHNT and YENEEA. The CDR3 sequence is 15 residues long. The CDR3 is CASSLVSGSPGELFF. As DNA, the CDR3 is TGTGCCAGCAGCTTAGTGTCCGGTAGTCCCGGGGAGCTGTTTTTT.

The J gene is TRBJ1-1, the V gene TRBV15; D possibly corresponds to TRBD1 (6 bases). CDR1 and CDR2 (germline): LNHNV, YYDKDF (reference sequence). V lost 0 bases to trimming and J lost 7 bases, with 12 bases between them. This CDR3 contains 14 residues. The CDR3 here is CATSRDFQGNEAFF. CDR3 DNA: TGTGCCACCAGCAGAGATTTTCAGGGGAATGAAGCTTTCTTT. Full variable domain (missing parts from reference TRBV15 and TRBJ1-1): DAMVIQNPRYQVTQFGKPVTLSCSQTLNHNVMYWYQQKSSQAPKLLFHYYDKDFNNEADTPDNFQSRRPNTSFCFLDIRSPGLGDTAMYLCATSRDFQGNEAFFGQGTRLTVV.

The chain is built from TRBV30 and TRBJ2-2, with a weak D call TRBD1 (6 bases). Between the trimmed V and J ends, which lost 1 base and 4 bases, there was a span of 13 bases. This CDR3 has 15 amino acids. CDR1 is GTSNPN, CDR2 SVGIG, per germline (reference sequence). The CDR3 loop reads CAWSDPNRVTGELFF. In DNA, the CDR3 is TGTGCCTGGAGTGACCCGAACAGGGTCACCGGGGAGCTGTTTTTT. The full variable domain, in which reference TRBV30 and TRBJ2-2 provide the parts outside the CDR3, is SQTIHQWPATLVQPVGSPLSLECTVEGTSNPNLYWYRQAAGRGLQLLFYSVGIGQISSEVPQNLSASRPQDRQFILSSKKLLLSDSGFYLCAWSDPNRVTGELFFGEGSRLTVL.

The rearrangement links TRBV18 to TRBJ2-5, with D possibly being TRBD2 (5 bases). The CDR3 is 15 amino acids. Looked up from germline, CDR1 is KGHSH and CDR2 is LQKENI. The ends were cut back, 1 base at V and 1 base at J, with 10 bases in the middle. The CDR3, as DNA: TGTGCCAGCTCACCACAAACGGCGGGCCAAGAGACCCAGTACTTC. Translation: CASSPQTAGQETQYF.

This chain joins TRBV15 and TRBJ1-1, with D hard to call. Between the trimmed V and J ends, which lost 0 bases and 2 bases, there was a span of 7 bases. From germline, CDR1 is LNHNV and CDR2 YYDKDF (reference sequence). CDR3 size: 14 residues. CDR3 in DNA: TGTGCCACCAGCAGAGAACTGAGAAACACTGAAGCTTTCTTT. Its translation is CATSRELRNTEAFF.

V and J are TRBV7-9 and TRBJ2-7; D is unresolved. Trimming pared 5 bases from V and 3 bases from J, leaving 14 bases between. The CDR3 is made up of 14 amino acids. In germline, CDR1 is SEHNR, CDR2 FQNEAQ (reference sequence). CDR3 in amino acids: CASSPGLPSYEQYF. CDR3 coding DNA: TGTGCCAGCAGCCCGGGTTTGCCAAGCTACGAGCAGTACTTC.

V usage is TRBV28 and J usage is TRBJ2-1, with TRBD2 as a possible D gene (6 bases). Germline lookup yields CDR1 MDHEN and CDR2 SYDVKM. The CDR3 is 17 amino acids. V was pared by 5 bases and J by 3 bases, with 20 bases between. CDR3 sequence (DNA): TGTGCCAGCAGTCTCTCCGGGAGCCTGACCCACTACAATGAGCAGTTCTTC. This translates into CASSLSGSLTHYNEQFF.